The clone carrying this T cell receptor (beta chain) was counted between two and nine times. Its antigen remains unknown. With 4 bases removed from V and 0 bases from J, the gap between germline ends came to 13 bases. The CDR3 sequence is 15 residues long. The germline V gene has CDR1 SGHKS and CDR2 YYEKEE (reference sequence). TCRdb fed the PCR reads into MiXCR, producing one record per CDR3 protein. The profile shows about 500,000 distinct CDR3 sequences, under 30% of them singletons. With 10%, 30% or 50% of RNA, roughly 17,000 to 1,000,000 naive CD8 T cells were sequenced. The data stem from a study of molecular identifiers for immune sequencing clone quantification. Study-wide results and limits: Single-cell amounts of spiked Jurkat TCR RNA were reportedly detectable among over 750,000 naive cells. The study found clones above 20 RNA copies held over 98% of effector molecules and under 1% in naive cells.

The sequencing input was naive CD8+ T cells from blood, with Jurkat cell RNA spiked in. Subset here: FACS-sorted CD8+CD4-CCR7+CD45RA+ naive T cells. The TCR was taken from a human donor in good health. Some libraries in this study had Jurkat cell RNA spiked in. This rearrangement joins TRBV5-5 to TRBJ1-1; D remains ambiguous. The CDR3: CASSPEVGVNTEAFF. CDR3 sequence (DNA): TGTGCCAGCAGCCCCGAGGTTGGGGTGAACACTGAAGCTTTCTTT.